These T cell receptor beta chains were read from a single sample in a study of control samples from healthy donors and cancer patients. Generated by immunoSEQ multiplex PCR, the TCRdb table keeps only in-frame clones and is missing some. The repertoire holds some 150,000 clones, with approximately 91% as singletons. Sequencing input: blood. These receptors were obtained from a young man in good health. Each CDR3 is given with its conserved first and last residue. Each record gives: D gene, J gene, V gene, clone size, CDR3 DNA, CDR3 protein. The D gene is left open where the match is weak. Size is stated for part of the rows, as once, few or many counts, or as a class when the clone is expanded.

d_call: NA; j_call: TRBJ1-3; v_call: TRBV27; clone_size: NA; cdr3_nt: TGTGCCAGCAGTACAATGACTGGAAACACCATATATTTT; cdr3_aa: CASSTMTGNTIYF
d_call: TRBD2; j_call: TRBJ2-5; v_call: TRBV7-2; clone_size: NA; cdr3_nt: TGTGCCAGCAGCAATCTAGCGGGGGTAGAGACCCAGTACTTC; cdr3_aa: CASSNLAGVETQYF
d_call: NA; j_call: TRBJ1-2; v_call: TRBV21-1; clone_size: NA; cdr3_nt: TGTGCCAGCAGCAAAGGTACCAATAACTATGGCTACACCTTC; cdr3_aa: CASSKGTNNYGYTF
d_call: NA; j_call: TRBJ1-3; v_call: TRBV5-1; clone_size: NA; cdr3_nt: TGCGCCAGCAGCCCCCAGTTCTCTGGAAACACCATATATTTT; cdr3_aa: CASSPQFSGNTIYF
d_call: TRBD1; j_call: TRBJ2-7; v_call: TRBV7-9; clone_size: NA; cdr3_nt: TGTGCCAGCAGCCCCGCCGGGACAGGGGAAGTGTACGAGCAGTACTTC; cdr3_aa: CASSPAGTGEVYEQYF
d_call: NA; j_call: TRBJ2-2; v_call: TRBV4-3; clone_size: NA; cdr3_nt: TGCGCCAGCAGCCAAGACTTCGGGTATAACCCCGGGGAGCTGTTTTTT; cdr3_aa: CASSQDFGYNPGELFF
d_call: NA; j_call: TRBJ2-7; v_call: TRBV20-1; clone_size: NA; cdr3_nt: TGCAGTGCTAGAGTATTCAGCGAGCAGTACTTC; cdr3_aa: CSARVFSEQYF
d_call: TRBD1; j_call: TRBJ1-6; v_call: TRBV19; clone_size: NA; cdr3_nt: TGTGCCAGTAGTATGACAGGGAGCCATAATTCACCCCTCCACTTT; cdr3_aa: CASSMTGSHNSPLHF
d_call: TRBD1; j_call: TRBJ1-2; v_call: TRBV19; clone_size: NA; cdr3_nt: TGTGCCACGACTCGGGGACAGCGATCTAACTATGGCTACACCTTC; cdr3_aa: CATTRGQRSNYGYTF
d_call: TRBD2; j_call: TRBJ2-1; v_call: TRBV6-5; clone_size: NA; cdr3_nt: TGTGCCAGCAGTTACTTAAGCCCGGGAGGGGGCAATGAGCAGTTCTTC; cdr3_aa: CASSYLSPGGGNEQFF
d_call: NA; j_call: TRBJ1-4; v_call: TRBV19; clone_size: NA; cdr3_nt: TGTGCCAGTAGTATAGTGCTGACTGTCGCAACTAATGAAAAACTGTTTTTT; cdr3_aa: CASSIVLTVATNEKLFF
d_call: TRBD1; j_call: TRBJ1-2; v_call: TRBV6-5; clone_size: NA; cdr3_nt: TGTGCCAGCAGTTACGGACAGGGTGAAGGCTACACCTTC; cdr3_aa: CASSYGQGEGYTF
d_call: TRBD1; j_call: TRBJ1-2; v_call: TRBV6-2/TRBV6-3; clone_size: NA; cdr3_nt: TGTGCCAGCAGTTACCCGACAGGGGGGTATGGCTACACCTTC; cdr3_aa: CASSYPTGGYGYTF
d_call: NA; j_call: TRBJ1-1; v_call: TRBV7-2; clone_size: NA; cdr3_nt: TGTGCCAGCAGCTCCCCGGGGGGCTACACTGAAGCTTTCTTT; cdr3_aa: CASSSPGGYTEAFF
d_call: NA; j_call: TRBJ2-3; v_call: TRBV7-2; clone_size: few; cdr3_nt: TGTGCCAGCAGCTTAAGCCGAGCAGGGCCAGATACGCAGTATTTT; cdr3_aa: CASSLSRAGPDTQYF
d_call: TRBD1; j_call: TRBJ1-6; v_call: TRBV6-5; clone_size: NA; cdr3_nt: TGTGCCAGCACCACAGGGGGGGAACGGTCACCCCTCCACTTT; cdr3_aa: CASTTGGERSPLHF
d_call: TRBD2; j_call: TRBJ2-5; v_call: TRBV18; clone_size: once; cdr3_nt: TGTGCCAGCTCACCAATACCTAGCGGCCAGGAGACCCAGTACTTC; cdr3_aa: CASSPIPSGQETQYF
d_call: NA; j_call: TRBJ1-2; v_call: TRBV6-5; clone_size: NA; cdr3_nt: TGTGCCAGCAGTTACACAGCTAACTATGGCTACACCTTC; cdr3_aa: CASSYTANYGYTF
d_call: NA; j_call: TRBJ1-5; v_call: TRBV5-1; clone_size: few; cdr3_nt: TGCGCCAGCAGCTTGGGGGACGTTAGCAATCAGCCCCAGCATTTT; cdr3_aa: CASSLGDVSNQPQHF
d_call: NA; j_call: TRBJ1-1; v_call: TRBV6-5; clone_size: few; cdr3_nt: TGTGCCAGCGGGAGGGCAGCGGGGAACACTGAAGCTTTCTTT; cdr3_aa: CASGRAAGNTEAFF
d_call: TRBD1; j_call: TRBJ1-5; v_call: TRBV6-4; clone_size: NA; cdr3_nt: TGTGCCAGCAGTTGGGGCAGGGGGCGGTTAAATCAGCCCCAGCATTTT; cdr3_aa: CASSWGRGRLNQPQHF
d_call: TRBD1; j_call: TRBJ2-7; v_call: TRBV2; clone_size: NA; cdr3_nt: TGTGCCAGCAGTGAAGCAGGACAGGGGGGTGACTACGAGCAGTACTTC; cdr3_aa: CASSEAGQGGDYEQYF
d_call: TRBD2; j_call: TRBJ2-1; v_call: TRBV3-1/TRBV3-2; clone_size: NA; cdr3_nt: TGTGCCAGCAGCCAAACCCCCGGGAGGGAGGGCCCCCATGAGCAGTTCTTC; cdr3_aa: CASSQTPGREGPHEQFF
d_call: TRBD2; j_call: TRBJ2-1; v_call: TRBV4-2; clone_size: few; cdr3_nt: TGTGCCAGCAGCCAAGTGGGACTAGCGGGGGGGTTTGAGCAGTTCTTC; cdr3_aa: CASSQVGLAGGFEQFF
d_call: NA; j_call: TRBJ1-2; v_call: TRBV6-1; clone_size: few; cdr3_nt: TGTGCCAGCAGTGAACGGACAGCCTATGGCTACACCTTC; cdr3_aa: CASSERTAYGYTF
d_call: NA; j_call: TRBJ2-7; v_call: TRBV4-3; clone_size: once; cdr3_nt: TGCGCCAGCAGCCAAGACCCCTCGGAGGACTACGAGCAGTACTTC; cdr3_aa: CASSQDPSEDYEQYF
d_call: NA; j_call: TRBJ1-4; v_call: TRBV28; clone_size: NA; cdr3_nt: TGTGCCAGCAGTTTAAGGGGGTCGTATGAAAAACTGTTTTTT; cdr3_aa: CASSLRGSYEKLFF
d_call: NA; j_call: TRBJ2-5; v_call: TRBV24-1; clone_size: NA; cdr3_nt: TGTGCCACCAGTGATTTGGGGGGCGGACAGACCCAGTACTTC; cdr3_aa: CATSDLGGGQTQYF
d_call: NA; j_call: TRBJ1-1; v_call: TRBV19; clone_size: NA; cdr3_nt: TGTGCCAGTAGTGCCCTCCAGTACACTGAAGCTTTCTTT; cdr3_aa: CASSALQYTEAFF
d_call: TRBD2; j_call: TRBJ2-3; v_call: TRBV4-3; clone_size: NA; cdr3_nt: TGCGCCAGCAGCCCTCACACTAGCGGGAGCCCAGATACGCAGTATTTT; cdr3_aa: CASSPHTSGSPDTQYF
d_call: NA; j_call: TRBJ2-2; v_call: TRBV30; clone_size: NA; cdr3_nt: TGTGCCTGGGGGACGGGGGGGGAGCTGTTTTTT; cdr3_aa: CAWGTGGELFF
d_call: NA; j_call: TRBJ1-2; v_call: TRBV4-3; clone_size: NA; cdr3_nt: TGCGCCAGCAGCCCTAGCCAAACGGGCGGCTACACCTTC; cdr3_aa: CASSPSQTGGYTF
d_call: TRBD1; j_call: TRBJ2-4; v_call: TRBV11-3; clone_size: NA; cdr3_nt: TGTGCCAGCAGCTTAGATTTGGGGTGGGCACAGGGGGCTGCGAAAAACATTCAGTACTTC; cdr3_aa: CASSLDLGWAQGAAKNIQYF
d_call: TRBD1; j_call: TRBJ2-4; v_call: TRBV3-1/TRBV3-2; clone_size: NA; cdr3_nt: TGTGCCAGCAGCCGGGGACAGCCGATAGCCAAAAACATTCAGTACTTC; cdr3_aa: CASSRGQPIAKNIQYF
d_call: NA; j_call: TRBJ1-1; v_call: TRBV27; clone_size: NA; cdr3_nt: TGTGCCAGCAGTTTTAGGACATTGACTGAAGCTTTCTTT; cdr3_aa: CASSFRTLTEAFF
d_call: NA; j_call: TRBJ1-1; v_call: TRBV2; clone_size: NA; cdr3_nt: TGTGCCAGCAGTGACCGAAAAGCTTTCTTT; cdr3_aa: CASSDRKAFF
d_call: NA; j_call: TRBJ2-1; v_call: TRBV7-6; clone_size: NA; cdr3_nt: TGTGCCAGCAGCCACCCCCTGTGGCAGAGCTCCTACAATGAGCAGTTCTTC; cdr3_aa: CASSHPLWQSSYNEQFF
d_call: TRBD1; j_call: TRBJ1-2; v_call: TRBV24-1; clone_size: NA; cdr3_nt: TGTGCCACCAGTGTTTCGGGACAGGGACATGGCTACACCTTC; cdr3_aa: CATSVSGQGHGYTF
d_call: NA; j_call: TRBJ2-5; v_call: TRBV3-1/TRBV3-2; clone_size: NA; cdr3_nt: TGTGCCAGCAGCCAAGATGCGGGCAGAAGAGAGACCCAGTACTTC; cdr3_aa: CASSQDAGRRETQYF
d_call: TRBD1; j_call: TRBJ1-2; v_call: TRBV19; clone_size: NA; cdr3_nt: TGTGCCAGTAGTCCTTACAGGGGGGCAAACTATGGCTACACCTTC; cdr3_aa: CASSPYRGANYGYTF
d_call: NA; j_call: TRBJ2-2; v_call: TRBV7-3; clone_size: NA; cdr3_nt: TGTGCCAGCAGCTTAACGGAGGCGGGGAACACCGGGGAGCTGTTTTTT; cdr3_aa: CASSLTEAGNTGELFF
d_call: TRBD2; j_call: TRBJ2-3; v_call: TRBV3-1/TRBV3-2; clone_size: NA; cdr3_nt: TGTGCCAGCAGCCAAGGGCTAGCGGGGGCTAGCACAGATACGCAGTATTTT; cdr3_aa: CASSQGLAGASTDTQYF
d_call: TRBD1; j_call: TRBJ1-6; v_call: TRBV7-9; clone_size: NA; cdr3_nt: TGTGCCAGCAGTAGCGGGACAGTCTATAATTCACCCCTCCACTTT; cdr3_aa: CASSSGTVYNSPLHF
d_call: NA; j_call: TRBJ2-1; v_call: TRBV30; clone_size: NA; cdr3_nt: TGTGCCTGGAGGAGCGAGACCTCCCAGTTCTTC; cdr3_aa: CAWRSETSQFF
d_call: NA; j_call: TRBJ2-7; v_call: TRBV7-2; clone_size: NA; cdr3_nt: TGTGCCAGCAGCCCCGACCGACAGTCATACGAGCAGTACTTC; cdr3_aa: CASSPDRQSYEQYF
d_call: TRBD1; j_call: TRBJ2-2; v_call: TRBV11-2; clone_size: NA; cdr3_nt: TGTGCCAGCAGCTTAGACGGGACAGGGGAGTACGCGTTTTTT; cdr3_aa: CASSLDGTGEYAFF
d_call: NA; j_call: TRBJ1-2; v_call: TRBV7-2; clone_size: NA; cdr3_nt: TGTGCCAGCCACGAGGGGGGCTTGGGAGATGGCTACACCTTC; cdr3_aa: CASHEGGLGDGYTF
d_call: NA; j_call: TRBJ2-5; v_call: TRBV9; clone_size: NA; cdr3_nt: TGTGCCAGCAGCGTTGCAGAGACCCAGTACTTC; cdr3_aa: CASSVAETQYF
d_call: TRBD1; j_call: TRBJ2-7; v_call: TRBV25-1; clone_size: NA; cdr3_nt: TGTGCCAGCAGTGAGTCGACAGGGCCTTTAGTCTACGAGCAGTACTTC; cdr3_aa: CASSESTGPLVYEQYF
d_call: NA; j_call: TRBJ1-2; v_call: TRBV6-2/TRBV6-3; clone_size: NA; cdr3_nt: TGTGCCAGCAGTTCCCGGACAAGAAACTATGGCTACACCTTC; cdr3_aa: CASSSRTRNYGYTF
d_call: NA; j_call: TRBJ2-1; v_call: TRBV29-1; clone_size: NA; cdr3_nt: TGCAGCGTTGAAAAAGCAGAGATCAATGAGCAGTTCTTC; cdr3_aa: CSVEKAEINEQFF
d_call: NA; j_call: TRBJ1-2; v_call: TRBV5-6; clone_size: NA; cdr3_nt: TGTGCCAGCAGCTCCCCTAACTATGGCTACACCTTC; cdr3_aa: CASSSPNYGYTF
d_call: NA; j_call: TRBJ1-2; v_call: TRBV7-6; clone_size: NA; cdr3_nt: TGTGCCAGCAGCTTAGTGAGGGAAGGTAGCTATGGCTACACCTTC; cdr3_aa: CASSLVREGSYGYTF
d_call: NA; j_call: TRBJ1-2; v_call: TRBV6-5; clone_size: NA; cdr3_nt: TGTGCCAGCAGTTTAGGGGGGGGTGGCTACACCTTC; cdr3_aa: CASSLGGGGYTF
d_call: NA; j_call: TRBJ2-1; v_call: TRBV6-4; clone_size: NA; cdr3_nt: TGTGCCAGCAGTGAAGGGGGAGGTGGCAATGAGCAGTTCTTC; cdr3_aa: CASSEGGGGNEQFF